The clone carrying this TCR beta chain was seen at least ten times. Its cognate antigen is unknown. Time point meaning: sample taken at primary tumor resection. The donors, 72 patients with untreated early-stage non-small cell lung cancer, provided the samples. Each TCR cDNA molecule bore a unique molecular identifier. TCRdb processed the 5' RACE reads anew with MiXCR; each CDR3 protein has one entry. This sample yields roughly 17,000 distinct CDR3 sequences, of which roughly 6.2% are seen a single time; under 7% belongs to the top ten. This record comes from a study of spatial heterogeneity in lung cancer. In the study overall: Within raw reads, each unique TCR and UMI combination appeared on average more than ten times.

Study-level results: Counts of expanded intratumoral alpha and beta TCRs tracked tumor mutation counts.

Germline loops: CDR1 SGHDT, CDR2 YYEEEE. V lost 2 bases and J lost 7, with 7 bases in between. The CDR3 spans 12 residues. Source: lung tumor tissue, taken at surgery. The TCR comes from a male donor with early-stage non-small cell lung cancer. The rearrangement uses TRBV5-6 and TRBJ1-5, with D unresolved. This CDR3 reads CASSLMGQPQHF. The CDR3 nucleotides read TGTGCCAGCAGCTTAATGGGGCAGCCCCAGCATTTT.